These T cell receptor beta chains were read from a single sample in a study of response to subunit inactivated influenza vaccine. TCRdb independently ran MiXCR on the RT-PCR reads; one entry per CDR3 protein. The table lists 750,000 to 850,000 distinct CDR3 sequences, under 20% of them singletons. This specimen was PBMCs from blood, taken roughly 5 days after vaccination. These receptors came from a man aged 50 to 60 who received an inactivated influenza vaccine. Each CDR3 is given with its conserved first and last residue. D genes are given only for firm matches. Clone size, where shown, is once, few, many, or a class for clones that have expanded.

J | size | D | V | CDR3 | DNA
TRBJ2-7 | . | . | TRBV24-1 | CATSLRDGVCYEQYF | TGTGCCACCAGCCTGAGAGACGGTGTATGCTACGAGCAGTACTTC
TRBJ2-1 | . | TRBD2 | TRBV20-1 | CSASSGRQREQFF | TGCAGTGCTTCTAGCGGGAGACAGAGGGAGCAGTTCTTC
TRBJ1-4 | . | . | TRBV29-1 | CSVGGKGSTNEKLFF | TGCAGCGTTGGGGGGAAAGGGTCAACTAATGAAAAACTGTTTTTT
TRBJ2-1 | many | TRBD2 | TRBV9 | CASSPPTNSGPNPYNEQFF | TGTGCCAGCAGCCCACCGACCAATAGCGGGCCGAATCCCTACAATGAGCAGTTCTTC
TRBJ2-1 | few | . | TRBV11-1 | CASNMGRGLYNEQFF | TGTGCCAGCAACATGGGGCGGGGGCTATACAATGAGCAGTTCTTC
TRBJ2-3 | few | TRBD2 | TRBV4-3 | CASSQDSGSNTDTQYF | TGCGCCAGCAGCCAAGATAGCGGGAGTAATACAGATACGCAGTATTTT
TRBJ2-5 | . | . | TRBV11-2 | CASSLDLKTQYF | TGTGCCAGCAGCTTAGATTTGAAGACCCAGTACTTC
TRBJ1-1 | few | . | TRBV12-3/TRBV12-4 | CASRAGGRITEAFF | TGTGCCAGCAGAGCGGGGGGAAGGATCACTGAAGCTTTCTTT
TRBJ2-7 | few | . | TRBV27 | CASGTYYEQYF | TGTGCCAGCGGGACATACTACGAGCAGTACTTC
TRBJ2-5 | few | . | TRBV6-2/TRBV6-3 | CASSPGTRGTQYF | TGTGCCAGCAGTCCCGGGACACGGGGGACCCAGTACTTC
TRBJ1-1 | few | . | TRBV29-1 | CSVVGQKGTEAFF | TGCAGCGTTGTAGGGCAAAAAGGCACTGAAGCTTTCTTT
TRBJ2-1 | few | TRBD2 | TRBV29-1 | CSVVWGQAGGIYNEQFF | TGCAGCGTTGTATGGGGCCAAGCGGGGGGAATTTACAATGAGCAGTTCTTC
TRBJ2-5 | few | TRBD1 | TRBV11-2 | CASNEPRDRSRGQETQYF | TGTGCCAGCAACGAACCTCGGGACAGAAGCAGGGGACAAGAGACCCAGTACTTC
TRBJ1-1 | . | . | TRBV18 | CASSSRTDRSEAFF | TGTGCCAGCTCATCTCGGACTGACAGGTCTGAAGCTTTCTTT
TRBJ2-5 | . | . | TRBV4-2 | CASSKAAGRETQYF | TGTGCCAGCAGCAAAGCAGCCGGTCGGGAGACCCAGTACTTC
TRBJ2-3 | many | TRBD1 | TRBV12-3/TRBV12-4 | CASSFGTVTDTQYF | TGTGCCAGCAGTTTCGGGACAGTCACAGATACGCAGTATTTT
TRBJ2-5 | few | . | TRBV6-1 | CASSRTPSSGETQYF | TGTGCCAGCAGCCGCACTCCTAGCAGCGGAGAGACCCAGTACTTC
TRBJ2-3 | . | TRBD2 | TRBV20-1 | CCARGGTSGTIDTQYF | TGCTGTGCTAGAGGGGGGACTAGCGGAACCATAGATACGCAGTATTTT
TRBJ1-5 | . | . | TRBV6-1 | CASSEGFQPQHF | TGTGCCAGCAGTGAAGGGTTTCAGCCCCAGCATTTT
TRBJ1-6 | few | . | TRBV11-2 | CASSSTISPLHF | TGTGCCAGCAGCTCCACTATTTCACCCCTCCACTTT
TRBJ1-4 | many | . | TRBV12-3/TRBV12-4 | CASSRATNEKLFF | TGTGCCAGCAGTCGTGCAACTAATGAAAAACTGTTTTTT
TRBJ1-1 | . | . | TRBV7-2 | CASSLNGRGIGTEAFF | TGTGCCAGCAGCTTAAATGGGAGAGGGATTGGAACTGAAGCTTTCTTT